This T cell receptor beta chain appears in the sequencing data of a study of human T cells and chemical hapten exposure. Study background: An area of 2 cm by 2 cm on upper inner arm skin received 2% DPC for sensitization. Alopecia areata, totalis or universalis affected patients, mainly female. Small pooled library volume differences chiefly drove per-sample TCR yield variation. General observations from the study: TCRs at high frequency, those above 1 in 1000, did not change with DPC sensitization.

Regarding time point: pre-sensitization, week 0. Sample treatment: therapeutic diphenylcyclopropenone sensitization with weekly scalp DPC. Unfractionated whole blood served as the source for total RNA extraction. Via MiXCR, TCRdb re-called the RACE reads, giving one row per CDR3 protein. The repertoire holds tens of thousands of distinct CDR3 sequences, with 9.5% to 10% as singletons. Concerning this clonotype: The antigen is unknown.

The CDR3 loop spans 15 amino acids. The ends lost 0 bases at V and 6 bases at J; junction bases unmatched: 3. The germline V gene has CDR1 LNHDA and CDR2 SQIVND (reference sequence). The sequence was obtained from a woman aged 30 to 39 with alopecia areata. Some clones in this sample may be carry-over from other donors' samples. The gene calls are TRBV19 and TRBJ1-2, with 11 positions matching TRBD1. The sequences come from whole blood, collected in connection with sensitization to the hapten diphenylcyclopropenone (DPC). The CDR3 here is CASSIDGTGGNGYTF. The CDR3 DNA follows: TGTGCCAGTAGTATAGACGGGACAGGGGGGAATGGCTACACCTTC.